Below, 2 T cell receptor beta chains from the same sample are listed, as sequenced in a study of control samples from healthy donors and cancer patients. The data were produced by immunoSEQ multiplex PCR, yet TCRdb's version contains in-frame clones alone and is incomplete. The sample has around 130,000 clones, approximately 92% seen once; the top ten hold over 2%. The sample was blood. These receptor sequences come from a man aged 18 to 30 in good health.

A single count supports this clone. The rearrangement uses TRBV5-1 and TRBJ2-6; D is uncertain. The length of the CDR3 is 17 residues. Between the trimmed V and J ends, which lost 0 bases and 1 base, there was a span of 11 bases. Germline assignment: CDR1 SGHRS and CDR2 YFSETQ. CDR3 sequence reads: CASSLDALGSGANVLTF. The CDR3 DNA reads as TGCGCCAGCAGCTTGGACGCTCTAGGGTCTGGGGCCAACGTCCTGACTTTC.

This clone was counted a few times. The rearrangement joins TRBV5-6 to TRBJ2-4; D call uncertain. V was trimmed by 4 bases and J by 2 bases, leaving 19 bases between them. Looked up from germline, CDR1 is SGHDT and CDR2 is YYEEEE. The CDR3 totals 17 residues. The DNA of the CDR3 is TGTGCCAGCAGCACCCAATTTTCAATCCAGTCCAAAAACATTCAGTACTTC. Residues: CASSTQFSIQSKNIQYF.